A single sample gave rise to the 30 T cell receptor beta chains below, sequenced in a study of blood T cell repertoires in COVID-19. Here immunoSEQ multiplex PCR was the method, and the copy in TCRdb shows in-frame clones only, minus some. Among 150,000 to 200,000 clones listed, 70% to 85% were seen once. The sample comprised peripheral blood. The receptor source for this set is a middle-aged woman with COVID-19, enrolled during active disease.

This chain connects TRBV15 to TRBJ1-4; D may be TRBD1 (5 bases). V was cut by 3 bases and J by 5 bases, with 10 bases left in between. Germline V gene data show CDR1 as LNHNV and CDR2 as YYDKDF (reference sequence). The CDR3 is 14 amino acids. The CDR3 DNA reads as TGTGCCACCAGCAGCGCAGGGTTGAATGAAAAACTGTTTTTT. Translating it yields CATSSAGLNEKLFF.

Notes on this clone: Distinct nucleotide sequences in the sample also encode this CDR3. The gene calls are TRBV7-9 and TRBJ2-5, with D unclear. The V end was cut by 4 bases, the J end by 5 bases, with 5 bases between. Germline CDR1 is SEHNR and CDR2 is FQNEAQ (reference sequence). The CDR3 runs 11 residues. The CDR3, as DNA: TGTGCCAGCAGCTCCAGGGAGACCCAGTACTTC. Protein sequence: CASSSRETQYF.

CDR3 residues: CSVEGGYNEQFF. For the CDR3, the DNA is TGCAGCGTTGAAGGCGGCTACAATGAGCAGTTCTTC. The J gene is TRBJ2-1, the V gene TRBV29-1; D is undetermined. The ends were cut back, 1 base at V and 3 bases at J, with 4 bases in the middle. Germline V lookup: CDR1 SQVTM, CDR2 ANQGSEA. The CDR3 runs 12 residues.

In regard to this clone: Other nucleotide sequences in the sample specify the same CDR3. This chain joins TRBV19 and TRBJ1-1, with unresolved D. The V end lost 2 bases, the J end lost 1 base, and 5 bases lay between the germline ends. CDR1 LNHDA and CDR2 SQIVND come from the germline V gene (reference sequence). The length of the CDR3 is 13 residues. This CDR3 reads CASSITRNTEAFF. The CDR3 region has the DNA TGTGCCAGTAGTATAACCAGGAACACTGAAGCTTTCTTT.

For this clone: Compared with germline, one end of the junction differs, possibly owing to a read error. The chain combines TRBV4-2 with TRBJ2-1, with 10 bases fitting TRBD2. The germline V gene has CDR1 LGHNA and CDR2 YNFKEQ. This CDR3 has 16 amino acids. The CDR3 protein is CASRQGSLAGDREQFF. DNA of the CDR3: TGTGCCAGCAGACAAGGCTCGCTAGCGGGGGACCGTGAGCAGTTCTTC.

The chain carries TRBV7-9 and TRBJ2-7; no firm D call. CDR3 length equals 14 residues. V was pared by 5 bases and J by 5 bases, with 16 bases between. Germline CDR1 and CDR2: SEHNR and FQNEAQ (reference sequence). CDR3 sequence reads: CASSPVSGFDEQYF. The CDR3, as DNA: TGTGCCAGCAGCCCCGTCTCCGGGTTCGACGAGCAGTACTTC.

V and J are TRBV18 and TRBJ2-5, with a weak D call TRBD2 (6 bases). The CDR3 is 12 residues long. The germline gives CDR1 KGHSH, CDR2 LQKENI. V lost 0 bases to trimming and J lost 9 bases, with 8 bases between them. This chain's CDR3 is CASSPPGGAQYF. The CDR3 bases are TGTGCCAGCTCACCACCGGGGGGAGCCCAGTACTTC. Full variable domain (rest looked up from reference TRBV18 and TRBJ2-5): NAGVMQNPRHLVRRRGQEARLRCSPMKGHSHVYWYRQLPEEGLKFMVYLQKENIIDESGMPKERFSAEFPKEGPSILRIQQVVRGDSAAYFCASSPPGGAQYFGPGTRLLVL.

This rearrangement joins TRBV2 to TRBJ2-1, with a possible D match to TRBD1 (6 bases). Between the trimmed V and J ends, which lost 2 bases and 5 bases, there was a span of 13 bases. This CDR3 comprises 15 residues. Germline V gene sequence: CDR1 SNHLY, CDR2 FYNNEI. The CDR3 is CASSEPGQSNNEQFF. Here the CDR3 DNA reads TGTGCCAGCAGTGAACCTGGACAGTCAAACAATGAGCAGTTCTTC.

The chain joins TRBV7-8 to TRBJ2-7; 9 bases align to TRBD2. V shed 1 base and J 4 bases; nucleotides not matched to a gene: 8. This CDR3 is built from 16 residues. CDR1 is SGHVS and CDR2 is FQNEAQ in the germline V gene. CDR3 nucleotides: TGTGCCAGCAGCTTAGAATCAGGCGGGAGGGCTTACGAGCAGTACTTC. This codes for CASSLESGGRAYEQYF.

The chain couples TRBV5-1 to TRBJ2-5, with 8 bases aligning to TRBD2. With V trimmed by 1 base and J by 2 bases, 1 base remained unmatched. The CDR3 has 14 amino acids. Per the germline V gene, CDR1 is SGHRS and CDR2 is YFSETQ. CDR3 sequence (DNA): TGCGCCAGCAGCTTGCGGGAGGGGCAAGAGACCCAGTACTTC. This codes for CASSLREGQETQYF.

The chain employs TRBV6-2 or TRBV6-3 and TRBJ1-1, with a weak D call TRBD1 (5 bases). This CDR3 is 13 amino acids long. V lost 4 bases, J lost 6 bases, and 12 bases lay in between. CDR1 MNHEY and CDR2 SVGEGT come from the germline V gene. The CDR3 bases are TGTGCCAGCAGTTCCTGGGGGGTTGCTGAAGCTTTCTTT. Its protein is CASSSWGVAEAFF.

Points on this clone: Since the CDR3 does not end with the conserved phenylalanine or tryptophan, this likely comes from a read error. No DNA is shown, since the ends of the CDR3 on it are uncertain; the CDR3 is the one TCRdb lists. The rearrangement joins TRBV9 to TRBJ2-4; TRBD1 is the table's D call, not checked against the DNA. The V gene's germline CDR1 is SGDLS and CDR2 YYNGEE. The CDR3 length is 12 residues, termini included. The CDR3 spells CASSAGQGPAVI.

This sequence joins TRBV5-4 and TRBJ2-4; 10 positions match TRBD1. The CDR3 sequence is 16 residues long. The V gene end was trimmed by 1 base and the J gene end by 8 bases; junction bases not matched to a gene: 9. Germline assignment: CDR1 SGHNT and CDR2 YYREEE (reference sequence). CDR3 sequence (DNA): TGTGCCAGCAGCTTGTTCTCTGGGACAGGGGTAGACATTCAGTACTTC. It codes for CASSLFSGTGVDIQYF. The full variable domain, rest sourced from reference TRBV5-4 and TRBJ2-4, is ETGVTQSPTHLIKTRGQQVTLRCSSQSGHNTVSWYQQALGQGPQFIFQYYREEENGRGNFPPRFSGLQFPNYSSELNVNALELDDSALYLCASSLFSGTGVDIQYFGAGTRLSVL.

This chain uses TRBV4-1 with TRBJ1-2, with TRBD1 matching 8 bases. V shed 3 bases, J shed 3 bases, and the junction held 12 bases outside the gene matches. Germline V gives CDR1 MGHRA, CDR2 YSYEKL. This CDR3 region has 17 residues. The CDR3 nucleotides are TGCGCCAGCAGCCAGGACACAGGGGGATGGCCGGACTATGGCTACACCTTC. Translated: CASSQDTGGWPDYGYTF.

This clone was detected a few times. The chain uses TRBV6-1 and TRBJ2-7, with TRBD2 as a possible D gene (6 bases). Germline V gene lookup returns CDR1 MNHNS and CDR2 SASEGT. V was trimmed by 3 bases and J by 6 bases, leaving 18 bases between them. This CDR3 is 15 amino acids long. Here the CDR3 DNA reads TGTGCCAGCAGTGACGTTCCACTAGCTGTCGGCGAGCAGTACTTC. Protein sequence: CASSDVPLAVGEQYF.

The rearrangement joins TRBV6-1 to TRBJ1-2, with 7 nucleotides matching TRBD1. V was pared by 2 bases and J by 7 bases, with 16 bases of the junction left unmatched. Germline CDR1 MNHNS, CDR2 SASEGT. The CDR3 length is 17 residues. For the CDR3, the DNA is TGTGCCAGCAGTGAAACACGAGTGGGTCCAGGGGGATTTGGCTACACCTTC. It codes for CASSETRVGPGGFGYTF.

The chain is built from TRBV20-1 and TRBJ1-2; TRBD1 matches 11 bases. The germline V gene encodes CDR1 DFQATT and CDR2 SNEGSKA (reference sequence). This CDR3 contains 14 residues. J gave up 4 bases and V 3 bases, and 4 bases lay outside the gene matches. The DNA of the CDR3 is TGCAGTGCTAGTTCCGGGACAGGGGGCTATGGCTACACCTTC. Its protein product is CSASSGTGGYGYTF.

This sequence joins TRBV6-2 or TRBV6-3 and TRBJ1-5; no firm D call. The CDR3 runs to 16 residues. Trimming removed 4 bases from V and 5 bases from J, with 18 bases in between. Germline CDR1 MNHEY, CDR2 SVGEGT. In nucleotides, the CDR3 is TGTGCCAGCAGTTCCTTGGAGACGCTAGCGTATCAGCCCCAGCATTTT. This encodes CASSSLETLAYQPQHF.

This clone occurred once. The chain joins TRBV3-1 (or the pseudogene TRBV3-2) to TRBJ2-5; D is ambiguous. This CDR3 has 12 residues. Germline assignment: CDR1 LGHDT and CDR2 YNNKEL (reference sequence). The V gene lost 6 bases and the J gene lost 2 bases, with 7 bases spanning the gap. The CDR3 here is CASSSRQETQYF. CDR3 DNA sequence: TGTGCCAGCAGTTCCAGGCAAGAGACCCAGTACTTC.

The rearrangement links TRBV6-1 to TRBJ2-1; 8 positions agree with TRBD2. Losses at the gene ends were 3 bases for V and 7 bases for J; bases not matched to a gene: 14. The length of the CDR3 is 17 residues. The germline gives CDR1 MNHNS, CDR2 SASEGT. CDR3 DNA sequence: TGTGCCAGCAGTGAGGTTGGGACGGGAGGGCCGAAAAATGAGCAGTTCTTC. This codes for CASSEVGTGGPKNEQFF.

The gene calls are TRBV5-1 and TRBJ2-1; 9 bases fit TRBD2. CDR1 SGHRS and CDR2 YFSETQ come from the germline V gene. V shed 4 bases, J shed 12 bases, and the junction held 17 bases outside the gene matches. The CDR3 totals 16 residues. Here the CDR3 DNA reads TGCGCCAGCAGCAACAATGCTGGGACTAGCTCCAGAGGGCAGTTCTTC. It encodes CASSNNAGTSSRGQFF. The full variable domain, with the rest looked up from reference TRBV5-1 and TRBJ2-1, is KAGVTQTPRYLIKTRGQQVTLSCSPISGHRSVSWYQQTPGQGLQFLFEYFSETQRNKGNFPGRFSGRQFSNSRSEMNVSTLELGDSALYLCASSNNAGTSSRGQFFGPGTRLTVL.

CDR3 in DNA: TGTGCCAGCTCGACAGCCACAGATACGCAGTATTTT. It translates to CASSTATDTQYF. The J gene is TRBJ2-3, the V gene TRBV25-1, with D perhaps TRBD1 (5 bases). CDR1 and CDR2 from the germline V gene are MGHDK and SYGVNS. V was clipped by 8 bases and J by 2 bases, with 8 bases between them. This CDR3 is 12 amino acids long.

The rearrangement links TRBV6-1 to TRBJ1-6; tentatively, D is TRBD1 (5 bases). The CDR3 has 14 residues. V was pared by 10 bases and J by 10 bases, with 20 bases between. Per germline, CDR1 MNHNS and CDR2 SASEGT. The DNA of the CDR3 is TGTGCCATCCGTGAACAGTCTAGGGGCTCACCCCTCCACTTT. Encoded protein: CAIREQSRGSPLHF.

The rearrangement links TRBV19 to TRBJ1-1; D ambiguous. The V and J ends lost 5 bases and 5 bases respectively, with 18 bases between them. There are 15 residues in the CDR3. Per the germline V gene, CDR1 is LNHDA and CDR2 is SQIVND (reference sequence). The CDR3 DNA reads TGTGCCAGTAGTCCCAGCGACGGGTCTCCTACTGAAGCTTTCTTT. This encodes CASSPSDGSPTEAFF.

The V and J genes are TRBV27 and TRBJ1-1; a weak D match, TRBD1 (6 bases). V lost 6 bases and J lost 6, with 17 bases in between. The CDR3 runs 14 residues. Looked up from germline, CDR1 is MNHEY and CDR2 is SMNVEV (reference sequence). Here the CDR3 DNA reads TGTGCCAGCAGCTGGGGGCAGGGAACCGCTGAAGCTTTCTTT. Amino acid sequence: CASSWGQGTAEAFF.

The rearrangement joins TRBV7-8 to TRBJ2-7; 9 bases match TRBD1. Germline V CDR1 and CDR2: SGHVS, FQNEAQ. The CDR3 runs to 16 residues. The trim removed 2 bases at V and 2 bases at J, leaving 7 bases unmatched. In DNA, the CDR3 is TGTGCCAGCAGCTTAACCGCAGGGACAGGGACCTACGAGCAGTACTTC. Its protein is CASSLTAGTGTYEQYF.

The chain recombines TRBV4-2 with TRBJ2-5; no definite D call. V was clipped by 0 bases and J by 2 bases, with 10 bases between them. Germline V CDR1 and CDR2: LGHNA, YNFKEQ. CDR3 length equals 15 residues. CDR3: CASSQDQTRQETQYF. DNA of the CDR3: TGTGCCAGCAGCCAAGATCAAACCAGGCAAGAGACCCAGTACTTC.

The rearrangement joins TRBV4-1 to TRBJ2-7, with 9 bases that match TRBD2. The CDR3 runs 16 residues. CDR1 is MGHRA and CDR2 is YSYEKL in the germline V gene. The trim removed 0 bases at V and 3 bases at J, leaving 6 bases unmatched. The CDR3: CASSQDTAGGGYEQYF. The CDR3 nucleotides are TGCGCCAGCAGCCAAGATACAGCGGGAGGAGGCTACGAGCAGTACTTC.

CDR3 sequence reads: CASRYGLAGTYNEQFF. The DNA of the CDR3 is TGTGCCAGCAGATACGGACTAGCGGGAACATACAATGAGCAGTTCTTC. The chain couples TRBV28 to TRBJ2-1; 12 positions agree with TRBD2. The V gene end was trimmed by 6 bases and the J gene end by 4 bases; junction bases not matched to a gene: 7. The CDR3 length is 16 residues. Germline lookup yields CDR1 MDHEN and CDR2 SYDVKM.

This clone appeared once. The DNA for the CDR3 is TGTGCCAGCAGTTTATTGGGCATGAGCTCCTACAATGAGCAGTTCTTC. This gives the protein CASSLLGMSSYNEQFF. The rearrangement joins TRBV28 to TRBJ2-1; D is ambiguous. The CDR3 sequence is 16 residues long. The germline gives CDR1 MDHEN, CDR2 SYDVKM. The V end lost 1 base, the J end lost 0 bases, and 10 bases lay between the germline ends.